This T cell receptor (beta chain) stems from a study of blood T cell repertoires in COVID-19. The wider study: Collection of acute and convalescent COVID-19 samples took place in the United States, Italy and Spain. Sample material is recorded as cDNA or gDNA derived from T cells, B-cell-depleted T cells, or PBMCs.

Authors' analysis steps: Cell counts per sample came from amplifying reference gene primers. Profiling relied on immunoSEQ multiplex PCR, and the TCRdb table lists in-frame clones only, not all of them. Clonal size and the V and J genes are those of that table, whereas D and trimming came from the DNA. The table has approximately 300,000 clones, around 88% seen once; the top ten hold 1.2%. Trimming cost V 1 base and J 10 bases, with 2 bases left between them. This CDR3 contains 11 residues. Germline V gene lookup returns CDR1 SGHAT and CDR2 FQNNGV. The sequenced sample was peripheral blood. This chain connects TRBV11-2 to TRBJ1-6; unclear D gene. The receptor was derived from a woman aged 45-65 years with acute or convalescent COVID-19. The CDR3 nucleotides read TGTGCCAGCAGCTTAGTATCACCCCTCCACTTT. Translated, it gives CASSLVSPLHF.